These 19 T cell receptor beta chains share one sample of origin, sequenced in a study of blood T cell repertoires in COVID-19. Sequencing was performed with immunoSEQ multiplex PCR; in TCRdb, only in-frame clones are kept and a portion is missing. The data hold 150,000 to 200,000 clones, with 75% to 80% observed a single time. Sequencing was carried out using peripheral blood. These receptor sequences come from a woman in her seventies with acute or convalescent COVID-19.

The chain recombines TRBV30 with TRBJ2-1; D is perhaps TRBD2 (5 bases). From germline, CDR1 is GTSNPN and CDR2 SVGIG (reference sequence). The CDR3 totals 15 residues. V lost 0 bases and J 2 bases, leaving 11 bases between the germline ends. DNA for the CDR3: TGTGCCTGGAGTGTACTCGTCGGGGCCTACAATGAGCAGTTCTTC. Encoded protein: CAWSVLVGAYNEQFF.

The chain has TRBV5-1 and TRBJ2-3, with 9 bases aligning to TRBD2. After removal of 3 bases from V and 1 base from J, the junction contained 6 bases not matched to a gene. The CDR3 is made up of 16 amino acids. Germline-derived CDR1 and CDR2 are SGHRS and YFSETQ. CDR3 region: CASSSTSGIGTDTQYF. DNA for the CDR3: TGCGCCAGCAGCTCGACTAGCGGTATTGGCACAGATACGCAGTATTTT.

The rearrangement joins TRBV3-1 (or the pseudogene TRBV3-2) to TRBJ1-1; 10 positions agree with TRBD1. The CDR3 extends over 15 amino acids. Germline V lookup: CDR1 LGHDT, CDR2 YNNKEL (reference sequence). The trim removed 5 bases at V and 1 base at J, leaving 4 bases unmatched. The CDR3: CASSARDRGNTEAFF. DNA for the CDR3: TGTGCCAGCAGCGCCCGGGACAGGGGGAACACTGAAGCTTTCTTT.

This sequence joins TRBV9 and TRBJ1-5, with 7 bases fitting TRBD1. CDR1 and CDR2 from the germline V gene are SGDLS and YYNGEE. The V and J ends lost 4 bases and 5 bases, in that order; junction bases with no gene match: 9. The CDR3 length is 15 residues. The CDR3 DNA reads TGTGCCAGCAGCAGAGGGACAGCGAGGGATCAGCCCCAGCATTTT. Translation gives CASSRGTARDQPQHF.

This clone came up once. The CDR3 loop reads CASSMGRANEKLFF. CDR3 DNA: TGTGCCAGTAGTATGGGCAGGGCTAATGAAAAACTGTTTTTT. This chain uses TRBV19 with TRBJ1-4, with D tentatively TRBD1 (5 bases). Germline V gene data show CDR1 as LNHDA and CDR2 as SQIVND (reference sequence). V lost 3 bases, J lost 3 bases, and 8 bases lay in between. The CDR3 consists of 14 residues. Complete variable domain (other parts from reference TRBV19 and TRBJ1-4): DGGITQSPKYLFRKEGQNVTLSCEQNLNHDAMYWYRQDPGQGLRLIYYSQIVNDFQKGDIAEGYSVSREKKESFPLTVTSAQKNPTAFYLCASSMGRANEKLFFGSGTQLSVL.

The chain links TRBV19 to TRBJ2-7; 7 bases map to TRBD1. With 5 bases clipped from V and 3 bases from J, the junction kept 7 bases outside the gene matches. The CDR3 runs 14 residues. CDR1 is LNHDA and CDR2 is SQIVND in the germline V gene (reference sequence). The CDR3 sequence is CASSLTGAGYEQYF. Written as DNA, the CDR3 is TGTGCCAGTAGTTTAACAGGGGCTGGCTACGAGCAGTACTTC.

The chain employs TRBV30 and TRBJ1-5; possible D gene TRBD1, 6 bases. V was shortened by 2 bases and J by 4 bases, with 12 bases between the two germline ends. This CDR3 region has 14 residues. Germline V gene data show CDR1 as GTSNPN and CDR2 as SVGIG (reference sequence). The CDR3 region has the DNA TGTGCCTGGAGTAAATACAGGGTGAATCAGCCCCAGCATTTT. It specifies CAWSKYRVNQPQHF.

There are a few counts of this clone. This chain connects TRBV9 to TRBJ2-2; possible D gene TRBD2, 6 bases. Trimming left V 4 bases short and J 5 bases short, with 15 bases between. Germline CDR1 SGDLS, CDR2 YYNGEE. The CDR3 length is 15 residues. DNA for the CDR3: TGTGCCAGCAGCTTACGGGAGTCGCGGACCGGGGAGCTGTTTTTT. Residues: CASSLRESRTGELFF.

The gene calls are TRBV9 and TRBJ2-5, with TRBD2 matching 8 bases. The CDR3 sequence is 15 residues long. Unmatched junction bases numbered 11, after V lost 5 bases and J lost 5 bases. Germline V CDR1 and CDR2: SGDLS, YYNGEE. The CDR3 region is CASSANGRAWETQYF. The CDR3 DNA follows: TGTGCCAGCAGTGCCAACGGGAGGGCCTGGGAGACCCAGTACTTC.

The rearrangement uses TRBV9 and TRBJ1-2; TRBD1 aligns across 10 bases. Germline assignment: CDR1 SGDLS and CDR2 YYNGEE. This CDR3 has 16 residues. Germline trimming cut 5 bases from V and 8 bases from J; bases unmatched to any gene: 15. The CDR3 bases are TGTGCCAGCAGTCGTACCGGGACAGGGGCCTTCGAAGGCTACACCTTC. Its translation is CASSRTGTGAFEGYTF.

The chain joins TRBV27 to TRBJ2-5, with D perhaps TRBD2 (5 bases). The V gene's germline CDR1 is MNHEY and CDR2 SMNVEV (reference sequence). V lost 6 bases to trimming and J lost 5 bases, with 13 bases between them. CDR3 length: 13 residues. Here the CDR3 reads CASSSTGWETQYF. The CDR3 nucleotides are TGTGCCAGCAGCAGTACGGGGTGGGAGACCCAGTACTTC.

The V gene is TRBV6-4, the J gene TRBJ2-5; TRBD1 is a possible D gene (6 bases). Germline CDR1 and CDR2: MRHNA and SNTAGT. The V end was cut by 6 bases, the J end by 5 bases, with 16 bases between. The CDR3 is made up of 14 amino acids. CDR3 loop: CASSARDNRETQYF. The CDR3 nucleotides read TGTGCCAGCAGCGCTAGGGACAATAGGGAGACCCAGTACTTC.

This chain connects TRBV30 to TRBJ2-1, with TRBD1 matching over 10 bases. This CDR3 comprises 14 residues. The germline gives CDR1 GTSNPN, CDR2 SVGIG (reference sequence). V shed 5 bases and J 7 bases; nucleotides not matched to a gene: 8. The CDR3, as DNA: TGTGCCTGGGCCCGGGACAGGGGACAGAATGAGCAGTTCTTC. Translated: CAWARDRGQNEQFF.

The chain couples TRBV7-9 to TRBJ1-2; D is perhaps TRBD1 (6 bases). V shed 5 bases and J shed 5 bases, with 12 bases lying between them. This CDR3 comprises 13 residues. Germline lookup yields CDR1 SEHNR and CDR2 FQNEAQ (reference sequence). In nucleotides, the CDR3 is TGTGCCAGCAGCCCCGGACAGCCGTATGGCTACACCTTC. Its protein product is CASSPGQPYGYTF.

This chain joins TRBV6-5 and TRBJ2-2, with D possibly matching TRBD2 (6 bases). V gave up 0 bases and J gave up 4 bases, with 12 bases separating them. The CDR3 has 16 amino acids. The germline CDR1 and CDR2 sequences are MNHEY and SVGAGI. In DNA form, the CDR3 reads TGTGCCAGCAGTTACTCGACAGCCGGGGGCACCGGGGAGCTGTTTTTT. It encodes CASSYSTAGGTGELFF.

V and J are TRBV5-1 and TRBJ1-1; TRBD1 aligns across 9 bases. In germline, CDR1 is SGHRS, CDR2 YFSETQ. This CDR3 comprises 15 residues. Germline trimming cut 1 base from V and 9 bases from J; bases unmatched to any gene: 10. CDR3 DNA sequence: TGCGCCAGCAGCTTGACGTCCCGGGACAGGGAGCAAGCTTTCTTT. Translated, it gives CASSLTSRDREQAFF.

The chain couples TRBV6-5 to TRBJ2-2, with D maybe TRBD1 (6 bases). Germline CDR1 and CDR2: MNHEY and SVGAGI. CDR3 length: 14 residues. V lost 6 bases and J lost 6, with 14 bases in between. In nucleotides, the CDR3 is TGTGCCAGCAGACCTATACAGGGCCCCGGGGAGCTGTTTTTT. This encodes CASRPIQGPGELFF.

The chain joins TRBV18 to TRBJ2-5; D call uncertain. The CDR3 is 15 amino acids. V was shortened by 1 base and J by 4 bases, with 13 bases between the two germline ends. CDR1 KGHSH and CDR2 LQKENI come from the germline V gene. The CDR3 spells CASSPLDGQAETQYF. The CDR3 DNA follows: TGTGCCAGCTCACCACTGGATGGCCAGGCAGAGACCCAGTACTTC.

The chain uses TRBV11-3 and TRBJ2-7, with a possible D match to TRBD2 (5 bases). The CDR3 is 14 amino acids. The V and J ends lost 5 bases and 7 bases respectively, with 18 bases between them. Germline V lookup: CDR1 SGHNT, CDR2 YENEEA. The CDR3 DNA is TGTGCCAGCAGCCCCCACTTGAGCGCGGGTGAGCAGTACTTC. Amino acid sequence: CASSPHLSAGEQYF. Filled out from reference TRBV11-3 and TRBJ2-7, the complete variable domain reads EAGVVQSPRYKIIEKKQPVAFWCNPISGHNTLYWYLQNLGQGPELLIRYENEEAVDDSQLPKDRFSAERLKGVDSTLKIQPAELGDSAVYLCASSPHLSAGEQYFGPGTRLTVT.